Only one count was recorded for the clone carrying this TCR beta chain. The PCR used 60 Vbeta and 13 Jbeta primers. This table comes from immunoSEQ multiplex PCR, and its TCRdb copy is limited to in-frame clones, with some not included. The repertoire holds 100,000 to 150,000 clones, with approximately 82% as singletons. There are 14 residues in the CDR3. Per germline, CDR1 MNHEY and CDR2 SVGAGI. The J segment lost 1 base and the V segment lost 5 bases, leaving 4 bases of the junction unmatched. The data were taken from a study of cytomegalovirus exposure and HLA in healthy donors. Background on the study: Among over 300 genotyped donors, around 80% fell in the Caucasian-associated ancestry cluster.

The receptor was derived from a young man in good health and CMV-seropositive. Material: PBMCs. V usage is TRBV6-5 and J usage is TRBJ1-1; 7 nucleotides match TRBD1. The CDR3 DNA reads TGTGCCAGCAGTATCAACAGGGGGAACACTGAAGCTTTCTTT. It translates to CASSINRGNTEAFF.